The source of this TCR beta chain is a study of blood T cell repertoires in COVID-19. Study-wide background: Italy, Spain and the United States were the sources of the convalescent and acute COVID-19 samples.

Patients at the Seattle site were enrolled during active infection and followed longitudinally. The CDR3 spans 14 residues. After removal of 1 base from V and 7 bases from J, the junction contained 3 bases not matched to a gene. Germline V lookup: CDR1 LGHNA, CDR2 YNFKEQ. How the authors handled the data: The assay estimated nucleated cells by amplifying reference gene primers. The table came from immunoSEQ multiplex PCR; TCRdb's copy has only in-frame clones and leaves some out. D and trimming come from the DNA, and the V and J calls and clone size come from that table. The table lists tens of thousands of clones, roughly 80% of them singletons, with about 14% in the top ten.

The TCR comes from a man aged 50 or older with COVID-19, enrolled during active disease. The V and J genes are TRBV4-2 and TRBJ1-1; 10 bases are shared with TRBD1. Sequencing was carried out using peripheral blood. DNA of the CDR3: TGTGCCAGCAGCCAAGGGACAGGGGGAGTTGAAGCTTTCTTT. This encodes CASSQGTGGVEAFF.